The 21 T cell receptor beta chains presented below share a single source sample, sequenced in a study of cytomegalovirus exposure and HLA in healthy donors. The PCR employed 60 Vbeta primers together with 13 Jbeta primers. The protocol was immunoSEQ multiplex PCR, while the TCRdb copy is restricted to in-frame clones and leaves out a portion. The table includes roughly 55,000 clones, 77% detected once. Sequencing input: PBMCs. Receptors originate from a female donor in good health and CMV-seronegative.

The chain joins TRBV5-1 to TRBJ1-2; TRBD1 matches at 7 bases. This CDR3 has 15 residues. CDR1 and CDR2 from the germline V gene are SGHRS and YFSETQ. V lost 2 bases, J lost 0 bases, and 4 bases stayed unmatched. The CDR3 sequence is CASSLTGATNYGYTF. CDR3 DNA: TGCGCCAGCAGCTTAACAGGGGCAACTAACTATGGCTACACCTTC.

The rearrangement joins TRBV28 to TRBJ1-5, with TRBD1 identical over 10 bases. The CDR3 has 18 residues. CDR1 is MDHEN and CDR2 is SYDVKM in the germline V gene. The V and J ends lost 1 base and 2 bases, in that order; junction bases with no gene match: 8. The CDR3 DNA follows: TGTGCCAGCAGTTTATTGACAGGGGGCTTTTTTGGCAATCAGCCCCAGCATTTT. Translated, it gives CASSLLTGGFFGNQPQHF.

The genes are TRBV7-2 and TRBJ2-7; a possible D gene is TRBD1 (5 bases). The CDR3 has 12 amino acids. With 3 bases removed from V and 4 bases from J, the gap between germline ends came to 7 bases. Per germline, CDR1 SGHTA and CDR2 FQGNSA. The CDR3 DNA sequence: TGTGCCAGCAGCTTTCAGGGTTACGAGCAGTACTTC. As protein: CASSFQGYEQYF. Together with reference TRBV7-2 and TRBJ2-7, the CDR3 gives the full variable domain: GAGVSQSPSNKVTEKGKDVELRCDPISGHTALYWYRQSLGQGLEFLIYFQGNSAPDKSGLPSDRFSAERTGGSVSTLTIQRTQQEDSAVYLCASSFQGYEQYFGPGTRLTVT.

The chain is built from TRBV28 and TRBJ1-3; D ambiguous. Germline-derived CDR1 and CDR2 are MDHEN and SYDVKM. CDR3 size: 13 residues. V was shortened by 6 bases and J by 3 bases, with 9 bases between the two germline ends. The CDR3 nucleotides read TGTGCCAGCAGCAACGGGGTTGGAAACACCATATATTTT. It specifies CASSNGVGNTIYF.

J is TRBJ2-3 and V is TRBV2; 7 bases line up with TRBD1. The CDR3 runs to 14 residues. Trimming cost V 3 bases and J 4 bases; bases outside gene matches: 4. CDR1 and CDR2 (germline): SNHLY, FYNNEI. The CDR3, as DNA: TGTGCCAGCAGTGAGGGGACAGATTCAGATACGCAGTATTTT. Translating gives CASSEGTDSDTQYF. The full variable domain, completed using reference TRBV2 and TRBJ2-3, is EPEVTQTPSHQVTQMGQEVILRCVPISNHLYFYWYRQILGQKVEFLVSFYNNEISEKSEIFDDQFSVERPDGSNFTLKIRSTKLEDSAMYFCASSEGTDSDTQYFGPGTRLTVL.

This clone was seen a few times. Distinct nucleotide sequences in the sample also encode this CDR3. The rearrangement links TRBV5-1 to TRBJ1-1; weak D call: TRBD1 (5 bases). The germline V gene has CDR1 SGHRS and CDR2 YFSETQ. The germline V and J ends were trimmed by 4 bases and 0 bases, with 13 bases remaining between them. There are 15 residues in the CDR3. The CDR3 is CASSPRQGLNTEAFF. CDR3 nucleotide sequence: TGCGCCAGCAGCCCCAGGCAGGGATTGAACACTGAAGCTTTCTTT.

The chain recombines TRBV5-5 with TRBJ1-1, with TRBD1 identical over 8 bases. V was pared by 4 bases and J by 0 bases, with 8 bases of the junction left unmatched. Germline lookup yields CDR1 SGHKS and CDR2 YYEKEE (reference sequence). The CDR3 has 16 residues. The DNA of the CDR3 is TGTGCCAGCAGCCCGTTTCAGGACAGGGTGAACACTGAAGCTTTCTTT. It yields the protein CASSPFQDRVNTEAFF.

This chain joins TRBV7-9 and TRBJ2-5; 7 bases are shared with TRBD1. The germline V gene has CDR1 SEHNR and CDR2 FQNEAQ (reference sequence). The V gene end was trimmed by 0 bases and the J gene end by 2 bases; junction bases not matched to a gene: 6. The CDR3 contains 16 residues. Here the CDR3 reads CASSLARTGKQETQYF. The CDR3 nucleotides read TGTGCCAGCAGCTTAGCCCGGACAGGAAAACAAGAGACCCAGTACTTC.

The chain carries TRBV5-6 and TRBJ2-4; tentatively, D is TRBD2 (6 bases). Trimming shortened V by 4 bases and J by 6 bases, and 11 bases separated the two germline ends. Germline-derived CDR1 and CDR2 are SGHDT and YYEEEE. This CDR3 comprises 13 residues. The DNA for the CDR3 is TGTGCCAGCAGCAACCGGGACTCAAACATTCAGTACTTC. This translates into CASSNRDSNIQYF.

Here the CDR3 DNA reads TGTGCCAGCAGCTTGGGTCAGGTCCCCTCCTACGAGCAGTACTTC. Translating gives CASSLGQVPSYEQYF. The chain is built from TRBV5-6 and TRBJ2-7, with D hard to call. The CDR3 contains 15 residues. Germline lookup yields CDR1 SGHDT and CDR2 YYEEEE. Trimming left V 0 bases short and J 0 bases short, with 10 bases between. Combining the CDR3 with reference TRBV5-6 and TRBJ2-7 gives the whole variable domain DAGVTQSPTHLIKTRGQQVTLRCSPKSGHDTVSWYQQALGQGPQFIFQYYEEEERQRGNFPDRFSGHQFPNYSSELNVNALLLGDSALYLCASSLGQVPSYEQYFGPGTRLTVT.

The chain is built from TRBV6-4 and TRBJ2-5; D gene uncertain. The better agreement between TRBJ2-7 and the DNA end casts doubt on the J call. CDR3 length equals 15 residues. CDR1 is MRHNA, CDR2 SNTAGT, per germline. The DNA of the CDR3 is TGTGCCAGCATTAACCCGAGGACGGACTCCTACGAGCAGTACTTC. Amino acids: CASINPRTDSYEQYF.

This clone turned up a few times. The chain carries TRBV2 and TRBJ2-3; D is unresolved. The CDR3 covers 14 residues. V was trimmed by 6 bases and J by 2 bases, leaving 12 bases between them. The germline V gene has CDR1 SNHLY and CDR2 FYNNEI. The CDR3 nucleotides read TGTGCCAGCAGGGAACTACCGATCACAGATACGCAGTATTTT. Amino acids: CASRELPITDTQYF.

This clone was detected a few times. The chain employs TRBV6-4 and TRBJ2-3; 9 positions agree with TRBD2. Trimming at V came to 3 bases and at J to 5 bases, leaving 3 bases not matched to a gene. Germline loops: CDR1 MRHNA, CDR2 SNTAGT. The CDR3 has 14 residues. CDR3 nucleotides: TGTGCCAGCAGTGAGCGGGGGGGCCAAGATACGCAGTATTTT. This gives the protein CASSERGGQDTQYF.

This chain links TRBV28 with TRBJ2-3; 9 nucleotides agree with TRBD2. The J segment lost 0 bases and the V segment lost 4 bases, leaving 11 bases of the junction unmatched. Germline V gene data show CDR1 as MDHEN and CDR2 as SYDVKM. The CDR3 is 18 residues long. CDR3 nucleotides: TGTGCCAGCAGTTCCTTCGGCGGGAGGGTATCTAGCACAGATACGCAGTATTTT. This codes for CASSSFGGRVSSTDTQYF.

This chain joins TRBV10-3 and TRBJ2-6; D unresolved. The CDR3 totals 17 residues. Trimming shortened V by 4 bases and J by 0 bases, and 13 bases separated the two germline ends. Germline loops: CDR1 ENHRY, CDR2 SYGVKD. The CDR3 DNA follows: TGTGCCATCAGTGTGGGCAGCTTTGGCTCTGGGGCCAACGTCCTGACTTTC. Protein: CAISVGSFGSGANVLTF.

J is TRBJ2-5 and V is TRBV5-1; the match to TRBD1 covers 10 bases. The CDR3 is made up of 15 amino acids. The junction had 5 bases not matched to a gene; V was cut back by 2 bases and J by 4 bases. Germline assignment: CDR1 SGHRS and CDR2 YFSETQ. CDR3 DNA: TGCGCCAGCAGCTTAGAGACAGGGGGCGGAGAGACCCAGTACTTC. Protein sequence: CASSLETGGGETQYF.

The gene calls are TRBV9 and TRBJ2-3; D gene unclear. Germline CDR1 is SGDLS and CDR2 is YYNGEE. This CDR3 comprises 14 residues. Trimming removed 4 bases from V and 2 bases from J, with 11 bases in between. CDR3 in amino acids: CASSTQRYTDTQYF. The CDR3 region has the DNA TGTGCCAGCAGCACACAGAGATACACAGATACGCAGTATTTT.

The chain carries TRBV6-6 and TRBJ2-5, with 7 bases that match TRBD2. Germline V gene sequence: CDR1 MNHNY, CDR2 SVGAGI (reference sequence). J was trimmed by 4 bases and V by 0 bases; bases with no gene match: 5. The CDR3 totals 15 residues. CDR3 loop: CASSYSRGRGETQYF. As DNA, the CDR3 is TGTGCCAGCAGTTACTCGCGGGGGAGGGGAGAGACCCAGTACTTC.

This clone was found a few times. This rearrangement joins TRBV19 to TRBJ2-1; 10 nucleotides line up with TRBD2. CDR3 length equals 14 residues. CDR1 is LNHDA and CDR2 is SQIVND in the germline V gene (reference sequence). V lost 3 bases to trimming and J lost 10 bases; unmatched junction nucleotides: 6. The CDR3 spells CASSIFLAGDEQFF. CDR3 DNA sequence: TGTGCCAGTAGTATTTTCCTAGCGGGAGACGAGCAGTTCTTC.

The chain couples TRBV27 to TRBJ1-5, with D tentatively TRBD1 (6 bases). CDR3 length equals 15 residues. The germline V gene has CDR1 MNHEY and CDR2 SMNVEV (reference sequence). V lost 2 bases, J lost 2 bases, and 10 bases lay in between. CDR3 coding DNA: TGTGCCAGCAGTTTAATTTCAGGGGGCAATCAGCCCCAGCATTTT. Its translation is CASSLISGGNQPQHF.

The chain carries TRBV29-1 and TRBJ1-1; tentative D call: TRBD1 (6 bases). Germline V gene data show CDR1 as SQVTM and CDR2 as ANQGSEA. The CDR3 is 13 residues long. V was pared by 6 bases and J by 1 base, with 12 bases between. CDR3 nucleotide sequence: TGCAGCGTAGCCGGGACACCGAACACTGAAGCTTTCTTT. This sequence encodes CSVAGTPNTEAFF. Full variable domain (remainder filled in from reference TRBV29-1 and TRBJ1-1): SAVISQKPSRDICQRGTSLTIQCQVDSQVTMMFWYRQQPGQSLTLIATANQGSEATYESGFVIDKFPISRPNLTFSTLTVSNMSPEDSSIYLCSVAGTPNTEAFFGQGTRLTVV.